A single sample is the source of the 25 T cell receptor beta chains below, sequenced in a study of early T cells in non-severe SARS-CoV-2 infection (dated by TCRdb to the early 2020s). The library came from 5' RACE. TCRdb lists the instrument as NextSeq 500. TCRdb trimmed public reads at Q25 via fastp, called clones via MiXCR and kept in-frame beta chains. A single entry per CDR3 protein holds the most common genes and DNA from its merged rows. Recorded for this sample are fewer than 80,000 distinct CDR3 sequences; 10% to 15% of them occurred a single time. About 3.9% of the sample is in the top ten clones. Sequencing was done on a sample of whole blood. The receptors shown here come from an adult who was a healthcare worker with PCR-confirmed SARS-CoV-2 infection or an uninfected control (not recorded which).

The chain links TRBV29-1 to TRBJ1-4, with D unresolved. The V gene's germline CDR1 is SQVTM and CDR2 ANQGSEA. Trimming shortened V by 5 bases and J by 11 bases, and 15 bases separated the two germline ends. The CDR3 runs 12 residues. The CDR3, as DNA: TGCAGCGTTTCCGACGTCTCGAGGAAACTGTTTTTT. Amino acids: CSVSDVSRKLFF.

Many counts were recorded for this clonotype. The chain links TRBV14 to TRBJ2-7; no definite D call. Trimming took 0 bases from V and 3 from J, leaving 12 bases between them. Germline CDR1 and CDR2: SGHDN and FVKESK. This CDR3 region has 15 residues. CDR3 DNA: TGTGCCAGCAGCCAAGAAGTCTTAGCTGGCTACGAGCAGTACTTC. The encoded protein is CASSQEVLAGYEQYF.

This clonotype appeared many times. The V gene is TRBV5-1, the J gene TRBJ1-4; possibly TRBD1 for D (6 bases). The germline V and J ends were trimmed by 2 bases and 7 bases, with 12 bases remaining between them. The CDR3 is 14 amino acids. The germline CDR1 and CDR2 sequences are SGHRS and YFSETQ. This CDR3 is CASSLTGAGEKLFF. CDR3 sequence (DNA): TGCGCCAGCAGCTTAACGGGGGCGGGTGAAAAACTGTTTTTT. Full variable domain (missing parts from reference TRBV5-1 and TRBJ1-4): KAGVTQTPRYLIKTRGQQVTLSCSPISGHRSVSWYQQTPGQGLQFLFEYFSETQRNKGNFPGRFSGRQFSNSRSEMNVSTLELGDSALYLCASSLTGAGEKLFFGSGTQLSVL.

A few counts support this clonotype. J is TRBJ2-1 and V is TRBV30, with D unresolved. Germline loops: CDR1 GTSNPN, CDR2 SVGIG (reference sequence). This CDR3 is 11 amino acids long. V was pared by 0 bases and J by 8 bases, with 5 bases between. CDR3 region: CAWSVSDEQFF. For the CDR3, the DNA is TGTGCCTGGAGTGTAAGTGATGAGCAGTTCTTC.

This clonotype has ten or more counts. The chain combines TRBV7-4 with TRBJ2-3, with D possibly being TRBD2 (6 bases). Trimming left V 1 base short and J 5 bases short, with 22 bases between. The CDR3 spans 18 residues. Germline CDR1 SGHVT, CDR2 SQSDAQ. The CDR3 sequence: CASSLEPPGTWSGDTQYF. CDR3 nucleotide sequence: TGTGCCAGCAGCTTAGAGCCTCCCGGGACTTGGTCGGGAGATACGCAGTATTTT.

Many counts were recorded for this clonotype. V usage is TRBV6-6 and J usage is TRBJ2-3, with no clear D. The CDR3 is 15 amino acids. V was cut by 2 bases and J by 6 bases, with 15 bases left in between. CDR1 and CDR2 (germline): MNHNY, SVGAGI (reference sequence). The CDR3 sequence is CASSYTAGAQDTQYF. In DNA, the CDR3 is TGTGCCAGCAGTTACACGGCAGGCGCCCAGGATACGCAGTATTTT.

The chain carries TRBV2 and TRBJ2-5, with 11 nucleotides matching TRBD2. Germline V lookup: CDR1 SNHLY, CDR2 FYNNEI. With V trimmed by 6 bases and J by 4 bases, 7 bases remained unmatched. The length of the CDR3 is 15 residues. Here the CDR3 reads CASSTLAGAAETQYF. CDR3 DNA: TGTGCCAGCAGCACACTAGCGGGAGCGGCAGAGACCCAGTACTTC.

In this sample, this clonotype turned up many times. This chain connects TRBV4-1 to TRBJ2-1, with 10 bases that match TRBD2. The CDR3 has 17 amino acids. The V gene end was trimmed by 2 bases and the J gene end by 7 bases; junction bases not matched to a gene: 11. Germline V gene lookup returns CDR1 MGHRA and CDR2 YSYEKL. The CDR3 protein is CASSQNEAGGPENEQFF. Written as DNA, the CDR3 is TGCGCCAGCAGCCAAAACGAAGCGGGAGGGCCTGAAAATGAGCAGTTCTTC.

This clonotype was seen only a few times. The V call is TRBV10-2, the J call TRBJ2-1; 11 nucleotides line up with TRBD2. The ends lost 7 bases at V and 5 bases at J; junction bases unmatched: 4. The CDR3 length is 14 residues. Germline assignment: CDR1 WSHSY and CDR2 SAAADI. This CDR3 is CASNPGLADNEQFF. CDR3 sequence (DNA): TGCGCCAGCAACCCGGGACTAGCGGACAATGAGCAGTTCTTC.

DNA of the CDR3: TGTGCCTGGAGTGTTGGGGTTAATCAGCCCCAGCATTTT. Its protein is CAWSVGVNQPQHF. This chain connects TRBV30 to TRBJ1-5; D remains ambiguous. The CDR3 is 13 amino acids. V was cut by 0 bases and J by 4 bases, with 7 bases left in between. Germline V CDR1 and CDR2: GTSNPN, SVGIG (reference sequence).

This clonotype showed up just a few times. The chain joins TRBV29-1 to TRBJ1-2, with D hard to call. CDR1 is SQVTM, CDR2 ANQGSEA, per germline. The CDR3 totals 12 residues. V lost 6 bases to trimming and J lost 7 bases, with 15 bases between them. CDR3 DNA: TGCAGCGTGCGCCGGGATTATACTGGCTACACCTTC. Its protein product is CSVRRDYTGYTF.

This clonotype was found a few times. The chain carries TRBV2 and TRBJ1-3; D ambiguous. The CDR3 runs to 14 residues. Trimming took off 5 bases at V and 2 bases at J, with 10 bases between the two ends. Germline V lookup: CDR1 SNHLY, CDR2 FYNNEI. This chain's CDR3 is CASSSQSAGNTIYF. In DNA form, the CDR3 reads TGTGCCAGCAGTTCCCAGTCCGCTGGAAACACCATATATTTT.

The V call is TRBV3-1, the J call TRBJ2-1, with TRBD2 identical over 9 bases. The CDR3 length is 15 residues. Germline lookup yields CDR1 LGHDT and CDR2 YNNKEL (reference sequence). Losses at the gene ends were 0 bases for V and 3 bases for J; bases not matched to a gene: 0. The CDR3 region has the DNA TGTGCCAGCAGCCAAGAGACTAGCGGCTACAATGAGCAGTTCTTC. It is translated as CASSQETSGYNEQFF.

The chain is built from TRBV24-1 and TRBJ2-7; TRBD1 matches 7 bases. Per germline, CDR1 KGHDR and CDR2 SFDVKD. The CDR3 is 15 residues long. V lost 7 bases and J lost 2; bases outside the gene matches: 10. Here the CDR3 reads CATSVGGADPYEQYF. CDR3 nucleotide sequence: TGTGCCACCAGCGTAGGGGGCGCCGACCCCTACGAGCAGTACTTC.

This clonotype was found a few times. V and J are TRBV6-1 and TRBJ2-1, with no clear D. Germline CDR1 MNHNS, CDR2 SASEGT. V was clipped by 2 bases and J by 1 base, with 9 bases between them. The CDR3 totals 15 residues. This CDR3 reads CASSESPGSYNEQFF. The CDR3 region has the DNA TGTGCCAGCAGTGAATCCCCTGGGTCCTACAATGAGCAGTTCTTC.

The rearrangement uses TRBV6-5 and TRBJ2-7; maybe TRBD2 (5 bases). The CDR3 spans 18 residues. In germline, CDR1 is MNHEY, CDR2 SVGAGI. V lost 0 bases, J lost 2 bases, and 20 bases lay in between. The chain's CDR3 is CASSYSNPFAGVTYEQYF. CDR3 DNA sequence: TGTGCCAGCAGTTACTCAAACCCTTTCGCGGGTGTAACCTACGAGCAGTACTTC.

This clonotype was recorded a few times. This sequence joins TRBV7-2 and TRBJ2-3, with 10 bases that match TRBD2. V trimming: 2 bases; J trimming: 5 bases; junction bases outside the gene matches: 7. The CDR3 extends over 16 amino acids. Germline CDR1 SGHTA, CDR2 FQGNSA. This CDR3 reads CASSLKAGGPGDTQYF. CDR3 DNA: TGTGCCAGCAGCTTAAAAGCGGGAGGGCCTGGAGATACGCAGTATTTT.

This clonotype was picked up a small number of times. The chain links TRBV7-3 to TRBJ2-2; D is possibly TRBD2 (6 bases). Trimming shortened V by 3 bases and J by 6 bases, and 8 bases separated the two germline ends. Germline lookup yields CDR1 SGHTA and CDR2 FQGTGA. The CDR3 extends over 13 amino acids. CDR3 DNA sequence: TGTGCCAGCAGCTTGGGAGGCGCCGGGGAGCTGTTTTTT. Translation: CASSLGGAGELFF.

This clonotype was seen only a few times. The J gene is TRBJ1-4, the V gene TRBV9; D not certain. Germline assignment: CDR1 SGDLS and CDR2 YYNGEE. The CDR3 loop spans 14 amino acids. Trimming removed 5 bases from V and 0 bases from J, with 8 bases in between. The chain's CDR3 is CASSVQATNEKLFF. CDR3 DNA sequence: TGTGCCAGCAGTGTCCAGGCAACTAATGAAAAACTGTTTTTT.

This clonotype was found many times. The J gene is TRBJ2-3, the V gene TRBV29-1; no clear D. CDR1 and CDR2 (germline): SQVTM, ANQGSEA. The CDR3 length is 13 residues. Deletions cut 2 bases from V and 4 bases from J, with 10 bases between. Written as DNA, the CDR3 is TGCAGCGTTGAATCCAGAGGTTCAGATACGCAGTATTTT. This translates into CSVESRGSDTQYF.

This clonotype was seen ten or more times. This chain joins TRBV7-2 and TRBJ2-1; D perhaps matches TRBD1 (6 bases). Germline V gene sequence: CDR1 SGHTA, CDR2 FQGNSA. The V end lost 5 bases, the J end lost 7 bases, and 9 bases lay between the germline ends. CDR3 length: 12 amino acids. The CDR3 reads CASSPQGNEQFF. CDR3 DNA sequence: TGTGCCAGCAGCCCCCAGGGGAATGAGCAGTTCTTC.

This clonotype was found a few times. This chain links TRBV20-1 with TRBJ1-2; D not certain. The CDR3 is made up of 12 amino acids. V was shortened by 4 bases and J by 2 bases, with 8 bases between the two germline ends. CDR1 and CDR2 (germline): DFQATT, SNEGSKA (reference sequence). This CDR3 is CSANGENYGYTF. Written as DNA, the CDR3 is TGCAGTGCTAACGGTGAAAACTATGGCTACACCTTC.

Ten or more counts support this clonotype. This sequence joins TRBV5-1 and TRBJ2-3; TRBD2 matches at 13 bases. Looked up from germline, CDR1 is SGHRS and CDR2 is YFSETQ. The CDR3 length is 16 residues. V shed 4 bases, J shed 5 bases, and the junction held 7 bases outside the gene matches. The CDR3: CASSTSGRAPEDTQYF. CDR3 bases: TGCGCCAGCAGCACTAGCGGGAGGGCTCCCGAAGATACGCAGTATTTT.

The rearrangement uses TRBV25-1 and TRBJ1-2; D not resolved. Germline V gives CDR1 MGHDK, CDR2 SYGVNS. The CDR3 contains 12 residues. V was cut by 4 bases and J by 8 bases, with 11 bases left in between. CDR3 sequence (DNA): TGTGCCAGCAGTGCGCAGAGCAGCGGCTACACCTTC. Translating it yields CASSAQSSGYTF.

This clonotype was counted many times. CDR3 nucleotide sequence: TGCGCCAGCAGCTTGGGAGCGGGGTACTACAATGAGCAGTTCTTC. The encoded protein is CASSLGAGYYNEQFF. V usage is TRBV5-1 and J usage is TRBJ2-1, with TRBD2 matching over 7 bases. CDR1 and CDR2 (germline): SGHRS, YFSETQ. This CDR3 has 15 amino acids. V lost 0 bases to trimming and J lost 3 bases; unmatched junction nucleotides: 3.